The clone carrying this T cell receptor (delta chain) was seen many times. Its specificity is not known. Germline CDR1 is TSWWSYY and CDR2 is QGS. The V and J ends lost 0 bases and 0 bases, in that order; junction bases with no gene match: 24. This CDR3 has 24 amino acids. This specimen belongs to a study of γδ T cells in repeated Plasmodium falciparum infection. Looking at the study overall: Sampling occurred at baseline, pre-infection for selected infections, and 21 days post-infection. Study results and caveats: Vgamma9/Vdelta2+ repertoires stayed stably polyclonal over time and infection.

Flow sorting of PBMC yielded separate Vgamma9/Vdelta2+ and Vdelta2-negative gammadelta T cell populations for bulk repertoire analysis. TCRdb reran clone calling via CATT on the multiplex PCR reads. This table holds under 50,000 delta-chain clones, 1.6% found once. The V gene is TRDV1, the J gene TRDJ1, with 11 bases identical to TRDD3. What was sequenced was gamma-delta T cells from blood. The receptor was derived from a pool of human donors (malaria-infected and uninfected, not separated). CDR3 nucleotide sequence: TGTGCTCTTGGGGAACTCTTCCTATTATTTTACTGGGGGATAGCCGAAAGGTACACCGATAAACTCATCTTT. Translation gives CALGELFLLFYWGIAERYTDKLIF.